This T cell receptor (beta chain) was identified in a study of beta chain features in type 1 diabetes. Findings and caveats of the study: Among all four CD4+ subsets, Type 1 diabetes patients had TCRB CDR3s that were moderately but significantly shorter.

From germline, CDR1 is SGHRS and CDR2 YFSETQ. V lost 0 bases to trimming and J lost 5 bases, with 8 bases between them. The CDR3 loop spans 13 amino acids. Comment on this clone: Its target is not known.

Sequencing targeted expressed TCRB transcripts, as all isolated RNA had been reverse transcribed. Profiling relied on immunoSEQ multiplex PCR, and the TCRdb table lists in-frame clones only, not all of them. The sample has about 700,000 clones, roughly an eighth seen once. The receptor was isolated from a man younger than 35 with type 1 diabetes. This sequence joins TRBV5-1 and TRBJ2-5; D is unresolved. The sequenced material came from naive CD4+ T cells from blood. CDR3 DNA: TGCGCCAGCAGCTTGGGAGATGGGGAGACCCAGTACTTC. Translation gives CASSLGDGETQYF.